This TCR beta chain is from a study of CD8+CD57+ T cells in acquired aplastic anemia. The study's findings and limits: Sharing between patients and controls was observed for over 25 CD8+ CDR3 sequences. The study found no significant CD8+ Simpson's diversity difference between patients and controls.

All sequencing subjects had displayed CD8+CD57+ cell expansion on flow cytometry. Among the patients, all had severe acquired aplastic anemia. None of the patients had been given any therapy when their blood was sampled. To note about this clonotype: Its antigen is not identified.

This CDR3 is built from 15 residues. Germline CDR1 and CDR2: SGDLS and YYNGEE. Trimming left V 0 bases short and J 0 bases short, with 9 bases between. Genomic DNA acted as the template from which TCR beta VDJ combination and CDR3 sequence profiling were carried out. TCRdb re-called the reads with MiXCR, one entry per CDR3 protein. Of a few hundred thousand distinct CDR3 sequences in the sample, approximately 60% were seen once. The V call is TRBV9, the J call TRBJ1-1; D possibly corresponds to TRBD1 (6 bases). Input material: sorted CD4+, CD8+, or CD8+CD57+ T cells (not recorded which) from PBMCs. This TCR came from a human donor with aplastic anemia. The CDR3 bases are TGTGCCAGCAGCGTAGTAGGGGGAGTGAACACTGAAGCTTTCTTT. The encoded protein is CASSVVGGVNTEAFF.